A single sample is the source of the 24 T cell receptor beta chains below, sequenced in a study of human T cells and chemical hapten exposure. TCRdb processed the RACE reads anew with MiXCR; each CDR3 protein has one entry. The sample has more than 75,000 distinct CDR3 sequences, over 8.5% seen once. Noted time point: healthy volunteer bleed at 6 weeks. RNA extraction used unfractionated whole blood as the source of total RNA. The specimen sequenced was whole blood. The receptors come from a male donor in good health. Some clones in this sample may be carry-over from other donors' samples.

The chain employs TRBV27 and TRBJ2-5, with D maybe TRBD2 (6 bases). V lost 8 bases, J lost 5 bases, and 15 bases lay in between. Germline-derived CDR1 and CDR2 are MNHEY and SMNVEV (reference sequence). This CDR3 contains 13 residues. Written as DNA, the CDR3 is TGTGCCAGCGGGGTCTCAGGGACTGAGACCCAGTACTTC. Protein product: CASGVSGTETQYF.

This clonotype came up many times. The chain employs TRBV29-1 and TRBJ1-1; D call uncertain. Per the germline V gene, CDR1 is SQVTM and CDR2 is ANQGSEA. The V end lost 2 bases, the J end lost 0 bases, and 10 bases lay between the germline ends. This CDR3 is 14 amino acids long. The CDR3 here is CSVEYAGLNTEAFF. The CDR3 DNA sequence: TGCAGCGTTGAATACGCAGGTCTGAACACTGAAGCTTTCTTT. The complete variable domain, with remaining parts taken from reference TRBV29-1 and TRBJ1-1, reads SAVISQKPSRDICQRGTSLTIQCQVDSQVTMMFWYRQQPGQSLTLIATANQGSEATYESGFVIDKFPISRPNLTFSTLTVSNMSPEDSSIYLCSVEYAGLNTEAFFGQGTRLTVV.

This clonotype was seen a handful of times. The V and J genes are TRBV20-1 and TRBJ1-2; TRBD1 agrees at 7 bases. J gave up 1 base and V 3 bases, and 2 bases lay outside the gene matches. Germline V gene data show CDR1 as DFQATT and CDR2 as SNEGSKA (reference sequence). CDR3 length: 13 amino acids. The CDR3: CSARDRLNYGYTF. DNA for the CDR3: TGCAGTGCTAGGGACAGGCTTAACTATGGCTACACCTTC.

This clonotype came up many times. The chain is built from TRBV29-1 and TRBJ2-3; D unclear. CDR1 is SQVTM, CDR2 ANQGSEA, per germline. V lost 3 bases and J lost 1, with 8 bases in between. This CDR3 has 13 residues. The CDR3 DNA is TGCAGCGTTGATTCCAGTCGCACAGATACGCAGTATTTT. As protein: CSVDSSRTDTQYF.

The chain links TRBV5-1 to TRBJ2-2; tentatively, D is TRBD1 or TRBD2 (5 bases each). Trimming pared 4 bases from V and 2 bases from J, leaving 15 bases between. Germline lookup yields CDR1 SGHRS and CDR2 YFSETQ. The CDR3 has 16 amino acids. CDR3 protein: CASSPVTGANTGELFF. In DNA form, the CDR3 reads TGCGCCAGCAGCCCAGTGACCGGGGCCAACACCGGGGAGCTGTTTTTT. Supplemented by reference TRBV5-1 and TRBJ2-2, the full variable domain reads KAGVTQTPRYLIKTRGQQVTLSCSPISGHRSVSWYQQTPGQGLQFLFEYFSETQRNKGNFPGRFSGRQFSNSRSEMNVSTLELGDSALYLCASSPVTGANTGELFFGEGSRLTVL.

V is TRBV7-2 and J is TRBJ1-3; 7 positions agree with TRBD1. This CDR3 is 15 amino acids long. CDR1 is SGHTA and CDR2 is FQGNSA in the germline V gene. V gave up 4 bases and J gave up 2 bases; unmatched junction bases: 5. This CDR3 is CASSSHRGPGNTIYF. For the CDR3, the DNA is TGTGCCAGCAGCTCACACAGGGGCCCTGGAAACACCATATATTTT.

This clonotype was recorded a few times. V usage is TRBV18 and J usage is TRBJ1-3, with D possibly TRBD1 on 6 matching bases. The CDR3 runs to 17 residues. Germline V gene lookup returns CDR1 KGHSH and CDR2 LQKENI. The germline V and J ends were trimmed by 4 bases and 5 bases, with 21 bases remaining between them. The CDR3: CASSLLRATGIRNTIYF. The CDR3 coding sequence is TGTGCCAGCTCACTGCTCCGGGCCACAGGGATTCGAAACACCATATATTTT.

This clonotype was observed a few times. The J gene is TRBJ1-5, the V gene TRBV5-6; 9 nucleotides line up with TRBD1. CDR1 is SGHDT and CDR2 is YYEEEE in the germline V gene. With 1 base clipped from V and 4 bases from J, the junction kept 3 bases outside the gene matches. The CDR3 has 15 amino acids. The CDR3 protein is CASSLRDRGNQPQHF. The DNA for the CDR3 is TGTGCCAGCAGCTTGCGCGACAGGGGGAATCAGCCCCAGCATTTT.

V usage is TRBV29-1 and J usage is TRBJ2-7, with D perhaps matching TRBD1 (5 bases). CDR1 SQVTM and CDR2 ANQGSEA come from the germline V gene. The V and J ends lost 5 bases and 2 bases respectively, with 13 bases between them. The CDR3 runs 13 residues. CDR3 protein: CSVHDSLPYEQYF. The CDR3 DNA sequence: TGCAGCGTTCACGACAGCCTGCCCTACGAGCAGTACTTC.

This clonotype was counted ten times or more. The chain links TRBV3-1 to TRBJ2-7, with 9 bases lining up with TRBD2. V gave up 2 bases and J gave up 4 bases; unmatched junction bases: 12. There are 17 residues in the CDR3. Germline CDR1 LGHDT, CDR2 YNNKEL (reference sequence). The CDR3 is CASSQRLAGSGKYEQYF. The CDR3 DNA reads TGTGCCAGCAGCCAACGTCTAGCGGGGTCGGGCAAGTACGAGCAGTACTTC.

The V and J genes are TRBV14 and TRBJ1-1, with D unresolved. The CDR3 runs to 15 residues. The germline gives CDR1 SGHDN, CDR2 FVKESK. V was cut by 1 base and J by 1 base, with 10 bases left in between. This CDR3 reads CASSQVKEANTEAFF. The CDR3 nucleotides read TGTGCCAGCAGCCAAGTAAAGGAGGCGAACACTGAAGCTTTCTTT.

This clonotype was picked up a small number of times. The rearrangement joins TRBV6-2 or TRBV6-3 to TRBJ1-6; TRBD1 aligns across 8 bases. The ends lost 6 bases at V and 11 bases at J; junction bases unmatched: 18. CDR1 MNHEY and CDR2 SVGEGT come from the germline V gene. The CDR3 length is 17 residues. The CDR3 coding sequence is TGTGCCAGCAGCAATCGAGGGACAGGAGCTTCCCTTGCACCCCTCCACTTT. Its translation: CASSNRGTGASLAPLHF.

The chain carries TRBV29-1 and TRBJ2-2; 10 bases line up with TRBD1. This CDR3 is 17 amino acids long. The germline V gene encodes CDR1 SQVTM and CDR2 ANQGSEA. V lost 1 base to trimming and J lost 5 bases; unmatched junction nucleotides: 10. The CDR3 loop is CSVEVPPGQGTTGELFF. CDR3 bases: TGCAGCGTTGAAGTTCCGCCGGGACAGGGGACGACCGGGGAGCTGTTTTTT.

This clonotype was seen ten or more times. CDR3 region: CSARDPNRGFYEQYF. CDR3 sequence (DNA): TGCAGTGCTAGAGATCCTAACAGGGGCTTCTACGAGCAGTACTTC. The rearrangement uses TRBV20-1 and TRBJ2-7, with 7 positions matching TRBD1. V shed 0 bases, J shed 3 bases, and the junction held 8 bases outside the gene matches. Looked up from germline, CDR1 is DFQATT and CDR2 is SNEGSKA (reference sequence). This CDR3 spans 15 amino acids.

This clonotype was seen more than once but under ten times. The rearrangement joins TRBV7-8 to TRBJ1-4; unclear D gene. This CDR3 is 14 amino acids long. The V and J ends lost 1 base and 1 base respectively, with 4 bases between them. CDR1 SGHVS and CDR2 FQNEAQ come from the germline V gene. The CDR3 DNA sequence: TGTGCCAGCAGCTTAGGGAGAACTAATGAAAAACTGTTTTTT. Translating it yields CASSLGRTNEKLFF.

The V gene is TRBV18, the J gene TRBJ2-3; no reliable D call. The CDR3 covers 14 residues. Per the germline V gene, CDR1 is KGHSH and CDR2 is LQKENI. V shed 1 base and J shed 6 bases, with 11 bases lying between them. CDR3 residues: CASSPLSRSDTQYF. The CDR3, as DNA: TGTGCCAGCTCACCACTCAGTAGGTCTGATACGCAGTATTTT.

This clonotype has more than one count but fewer than ten. The chain recombines TRBV7-8 with TRBJ1-1, with D unresolved. The ends were cut back, 0 bases at V and 4 bases at J, with 12 bases in the middle. Germline V gene sequence: CDR1 SGHVS, CDR2 FQNEAQ. The CDR3 runs 15 residues. The CDR3 DNA reads as TGTGCCAGCAGCTTAGCGTTAGATTTGGGCACTGAAGCTTTCTTT. This gives the protein CASSLALDLGTEAFF. The variable domain in full, completed from reference TRBV7-8 and TRBJ1-1, reads GAGVSQSPRYKVAKRGQDVALRCDPISGHVSLFWYQQALGQGPEFLTYFQNEAQLDKSGLPSDRFFAERPEGSVSTLKIQRTQQEDSAVYLCASSLALDLGTEAFFGQGTRLTVV.

Ten or more counts support this clonotype. The chain employs TRBV20-1 and TRBJ2-7; TRBD1 matches at 8 bases. This CDR3 region has 13 residues. V lost 3 bases to trimming and J lost 3 bases; unmatched junction nucleotides: 4. The germline CDR1 and CDR2 sequences are DFQATT and SNEGSKA (reference sequence). The CDR3 is CSARDRAFYEQYF. The CDR3 coding sequence is TGCAGTGCTAGGGACAGGGCCTTCTACGAGCAGTACTTC.

This clonotype was seen repeatedly, ten times or more. This rearrangement joins TRBV18 to TRBJ2-7, with D maybe TRBD1 (5 bases). This CDR3 has 13 residues. CDR1 is KGHSH and CDR2 is LQKENI in the germline V gene. V dropped 0 bases and J dropped 3 bases, with 6 bases sitting between them. The CDR3, as DNA: TGTGCCAGCTCACCACCCGACAGCTACGAGCAGTACTTC. Its protein product is CASSPPDSYEQYF.

This clonotype was recorded many times. The V call is TRBV6-1, the J call TRBJ1-3; D remains ambiguous. The CDR3 runs 14 residues. Germline-derived CDR1 and CDR2 are MNHNS and SASEGT. The V end was cut by 1 base, the J end by 3 bases, with 7 bases between. The CDR3 DNA follows: TGTGCCAGCAGTGAAGGCTATGGTGGAAACACCATATATTTT. Translating gives CASSEGYGGNTIYF.

This clonotype was recorded at least ten times. The V call is TRBV29-1, the J call TRBJ2-7; no clear D gene. Germline loops: CDR1 SQVTM, CDR2 ANQGSEA. Deletions cut 0 bases from V and 4 bases from J, with 7 bases between. The length of the CDR3 is 12 residues. The CDR3 reads CSVEDQGYEQYF. CDR3 DNA sequence: TGCAGCGTTGAAGATCAAGGTTACGAGCAGTACTTC.

The chain recombines TRBV7-2 with TRBJ2-1; the match to TRBD2 covers 10 bases. The CDR3 covers 13 residues. The germline V gene has CDR1 SGHTA and CDR2 FQGNSA. The V gene end was trimmed by 7 bases and the J gene end by 9 bases; junction bases not matched to a gene: 6. This chain's CDR3 is CASTTGTSVEQFF. CDR3 nucleotides: TGTGCCAGCACCACCGGGACTAGCGTTGAGCAGTTCTTC.

The sample holds many counts of this clonotype. The rearrangement uses TRBV5-1 and TRBJ1-1; D perhaps matches TRBD1 (5 bases). V lost 0 bases and J 3 bases, leaving 15 bases between the germline ends. This CDR3 has 16 amino acids. Germline-derived CDR1 and CDR2 are SGHRS and YFSETQ. The DNA for the CDR3 is TGCGCCAGCAGCTTGGGTTTCAGGGTTAGGGACACTGAAGCTTTCTTT. Translation: CASSLGFRVRDTEAFF.

At least ten counts were recorded for this clonotype. CDR3 loop: CASSARLGTEQFF. The CDR3 DNA follows: TGTGCCAGCAGTGCACGACTGGGGACCGAGCAGTTCTTC. The V and J genes are TRBV2 and TRBJ2-1; either TRBD1 or TRBD2 may fit D (5 bases each). Trimming stripped 4 bases from V and 10 bases from J, with 14 bases between. CDR3 length equals 13 residues. From germline, CDR1 is SNHLY and CDR2 FYNNEI.